These 10 T cell receptor beta chains share one sample of origin, sequenced in a study of T cells in Graves' hyperthyroidism and ophthalmopathy. What was amplified from RNA transcripts were TCR beta CDR3 regions. HTBI primers were the set used in a first-round RT-PCR of the TCR CDR3. Using its own MiXCR run on the multiplex PCR reads, TCRdb lists one record per CDR3 protein. The sample consists of about 49,000 distinct CDR3 sequences, 45% to 65% of them appearing once. Source material: peripheral blood or thyroid tissue (not recorded which). These receptors came from a young man with Graves' hyperthyroidism.

Details on this clonotype: Since a much larger clone is just one base distant, this may be a read error. CDR3 amino acids: CASSYGVSYTGKLFF. CDR3 DNA: TGTGCCAGCAGTTACGGAGTCAGTTACACCGGGAAGCTGTTTTTT. The V call is TRBV6-5, the J call TRBJ2-2, with a possible D match to TRBD2 (5 bases). The CDR3 loop spans 15 amino acids. Per the germline V gene, CDR1 is MNHEY and CDR2 is SVGAGI.

This clonotype was observed at least ten times. This chain uses TRBV6-5 with TRBJ2-6; D is undetermined. The CDR3 loop spans 14 amino acids. Between the trimmed V and J ends, which lost 7 bases and 3 bases, there was a span of 10 bases. Germline lookup yields CDR1 MNHEY and CDR2 SVGAGI. The CDR3 DNA reads TGTGCCAGCAAGGAATCGTATGGGGCCAACGTCCTGACTTTC. It yields the protein CASKESYGANVLTF.

The rearrangement joins TRBV7-9 to TRBJ1-4; TRBD1 agrees at 8 bases. CDR1 and CDR2 (germline): SEHNR, FQNEAQ (reference sequence). Germline trimming cut 7 bases from V and 6 bases from J; bases unmatched to any gene: 4. The CDR3 is 13 residues long. This CDR3 reads CASTTGGDEKLFF. The DNA of the CDR3 is TGTGCCAGCACAACAGGGGGGGATGAAAAACTGTTTTTT.

CDR3 DNA sequence: TGTGCCAGCAGCGTTGGGCCAGAGAGCTATGGCTACACCTTC. Its protein product is CASSVGPESYGYTF. The chain links TRBV9 to TRBJ1-2; D remains unclear. Germline lookup yields CDR1 SGDLS and CDR2 YYNGEE. V lost 2 bases to trimming and J lost 4 bases, with 12 bases between them. This CDR3 spans 14 amino acids.

In its sample, this clonotype was seen once. The chain combines TRBV5-8 with TRBJ1-5, with D uncertain. Germline-derived CDR1 and CDR2 are SGHTS and YDEGEE. CDR3 length: 12 amino acids. The V end lost 1 base, the J end lost 6 bases, and 5 bases lay between the germline ends. The CDR3 DNA sequence: TGTGCCAGCAGCTTGTGGGGTCAGCCCCAGCATTTT. Translation gives CASSLWGQPQHF. Drawing the rest from reference TRBV5-8 and TRBJ1-5, the complete variable domain is EAGVTQSPTHLIKTRGQQATLRCSPISGHTSVYWYQQALGLGLQFLLWYDEGEERNRGNFPPRFSGRQFPNYSSELNVNALELEDSALYLCASSLWGQPQHFGDGTRLSIL.

The chain links TRBV9 to TRBJ2-3; a possible D gene is TRBD2 (6 bases). Germline V gene data show CDR1 as SGDLS and CDR2 as YYNGEE. The CDR3 covers 15 residues. Trimming stripped 2 bases from V and 4 bases from J, with 14 bases between. This chain's CDR3 is CASSVFGRGADTQYF. The CDR3 DNA sequence: TGTGCCAGCAGCGTGTTCGGGCGGGGCGCAGATACGCAGTATTTT.

This clonotype was picked up many times. The chain employs TRBV28 and TRBJ1-1, with D tentatively TRBD1 (5 bases). Per the germline V gene, CDR1 is MDHEN and CDR2 is SYDVKM. The CDR3 is 14 residues long. With 5 bases removed from V and 1 base from J, the gap between germline ends came to 11 bases. The CDR3 sequence: CASSPQTENTEAFF. In nucleotides, the CDR3 is TGTGCCAGCAGTCCACAGACAGAGAACACTGAAGCTTTCTTT. The entire variable domain, with the rest obtained from reference TRBV28 and TRBJ1-1, is as follows: DVKVTQSSRYLVKRTGEKVFLECVQDMDHENMFWYRQDPGLGLRLIYFSYDVKMKEKGDIPEGYSVSREKKERFSLILESASTNQTSMYLCASSPQTENTEAFFGQGTRLTVV.

This clonotype has at least ten counts. The chain has TRBV4-3 and TRBJ2-7; no reliable D call. Trimming cost V 4 bases and J 7 bases, with 17 bases left between them. This CDR3 has 14 residues. The germline CDR1 and CDR2 sequences are LGHNA and YSLEER. The CDR3, as DNA: TGCGCCAGCAGCCGAGAGGTAGCCTTTCCTGAGCAGTACTTC. Translating gives CASSREVAFPEQYF.

In its sample, this clonotype was seen many times. The rearrangement links TRBV7-2 to TRBJ1-1; D is undetermined. Per the germline V gene, CDR1 is SGHTA and CDR2 is FQGNSA. V was shortened by 4 bases and J by 8 bases, with 8 bases between the two germline ends. The CDR3 is 11 amino acids. This CDR3 is CASSSRSEAFF. The CDR3 nucleotides are TGTGCCAGCAGCTCGAGGTCAGAAGCTTTCTTT.

This clonotype showed up many times. The chain employs TRBV7-9 and TRBJ1-5, with no clear D. Per the germline V gene, CDR1 is SEHNR and CDR2 is FQNEAQ (reference sequence). The CDR3 runs 15 residues. V lost 0 bases to trimming and J lost 3 bases, with 9 bases between them. The DNA of the CDR3 is TGTGCCAGCAGCTTAGCAGGCGACCCCAATCAGCCCCAGCATTTT. It translates to CASSLAGDPNQPQHF.